This record looks at one TCR beta chain sequence and its context. At one end, the junction sequence differs from germline, possibly due to a read error. This entry comes from a study of identical twins. This CDR3 is built from 13 residues. CDR1 SNHLY and CDR2 FYNNEI come from the germline V gene. TCRdb re-derived calls from the 5' RACE reads in MiXCR, one entry per CDR3 protein. The sample consists of roughly 1,500,000 distinct CDR3 sequences, around 33% of them appearing once. The sequence came from a newborn girl in good health. The sample was cord blood. The chain uses TRBV2 and TRBJ2-1, with a possible D match to TRBD2 (6 bases). This chain's CDR3 is CASTGGNYDEQFF. The DNA of the CDR3 is TGTGCCAGCACTGGCGGGAACTACGATGAGCAGTTCTTC.